What follows are 5 T cell receptor beta chains derived from one specimen sequenced in a study of cytomegalovirus exposure and HLA in healthy donors. 13 Jbeta primers and 60 Vbeta primers were used for the PCR. Data came from immunoSEQ multiplex PCR; TCRdb stores just in-frame clones and leaves some out. This sample has about 220,000 clones, with about 70% found just once. Sequencing was done on a sample of PBMCs. All receptors derive from a woman aged 25 to 39 in good health and CMV-seronegative.

Details on this clone: Its ends do not fully match the called genes, so a read error is possible. The rearrangement uses TRBV11-2 and TRBJ2-1; the D gene is possibly TRBD2 (6 bases). This CDR3 contains 17 residues. The germline gives CDR1 SGHAT, CDR2 FQNNGV. The CDR3, as DNA: TGTGTCAGCAGCTTTTCATCCCGGAGGGCCGGTGAGAGTGAGCAGTTCTTC. Translation gives CVSSFSSRRAGESEQFF.

This chain links TRBV9 with TRBJ1-2; D gene uncertain. This CDR3 is built from 14 residues. Trimming took off 2 bases at V and 4 bases at J, with 12 bases between the two ends. CDR1 and CDR2 from the germline V gene are SGDLS and YYNGEE. CDR3 in DNA: TGTGCCAGCAGCGTCTACGGAGACTTCTATGGCTACACCTTC. Amino acid sequence: CASSVYGDFYGYTF.

The J gene is TRBJ2-1, the V gene TRBV7-8, with a possible D match to TRBD1 (5 bases). Trimming shortened V by 4 bases and J by 9 bases, and 7 bases separated the two germline ends. CDR3 length equals 11 residues. Germline CDR1 reads SGHVS; CDR2 reads FQNEAQ. The CDR3 DNA reads as TGTGCCAGCAGCTCGACAGTTGAGCAGTTCTTC. It codes for CASSSTVEQFF.

The genes are TRBV5-8 and TRBJ1-2, with 10 bases aligning to TRBD1. V shed 2 bases and J 7 bases; nucleotides not matched to a gene: 8. The CDR3 loop spans 15 amino acids. Germline V gene data show CDR1 as SGHTS and CDR2 as YDEGEE. For the CDR3, the DNA is TGTGCCAGCAGCTTAGACAGGGGGCTTAAGAGTGGCTACACCTTC. The encoded protein is CASSLDRGLKSGYTF.

V is TRBV29-1 and J is TRBJ2-1; TRBD2 aligns across 11 bases. The CDR3 covers 14 residues. Germline trimming cut 6 bases from V and 4 bases from J; bases unmatched to any gene: 5. Per the germline V gene, CDR1 is SQVTM and CDR2 is ANQGSEA. Written as DNA, the CDR3 is TGCAGCGTAAGCGGGACTAGCGGATACAATGAGCAGTTCTTC. As protein: CSVSGTSGYNEQFF.